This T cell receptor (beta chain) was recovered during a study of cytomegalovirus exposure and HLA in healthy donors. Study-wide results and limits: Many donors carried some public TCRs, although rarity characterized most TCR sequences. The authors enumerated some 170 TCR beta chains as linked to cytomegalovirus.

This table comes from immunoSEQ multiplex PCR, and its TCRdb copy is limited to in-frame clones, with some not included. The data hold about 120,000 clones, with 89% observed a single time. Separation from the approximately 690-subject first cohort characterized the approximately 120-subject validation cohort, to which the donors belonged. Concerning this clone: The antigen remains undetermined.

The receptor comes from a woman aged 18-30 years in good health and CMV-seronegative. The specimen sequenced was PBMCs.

The CDR3 loop is CASGLATGRNTEAFF. DNA for the CDR3: TGTGCTAGTGGTTTGGCGACAGGGCGGAACACTGAAGCTTTCTTT. This chain joins TRBV12-5 and TRBJ1-1, with 7 bases identical to TRBD1. Losses at the gene ends were 1 base for V and 1 base for J; bases not matched to a gene: 3. Germline-derived CDR1 and CDR2 are LGHNT and FRNRAP. The CDR3 loop spans 15 amino acids.